Following are 30 T cell receptor beta chains from one sample sequenced in a study of T cell changes during pregnancy in multiple sclerosis. The table came from immunoSEQ multiplex PCR; TCRdb's copy has only in-frame clones and leaves some out. Of about 15,000 clones listed, 83% are singletons. The starting material was CD8+ T cells from peripheral blood mononuclear cells, obtained after pregnancy. The receptors here all came from a female donor in good health, enrolled as a control in a pregnancy study.

This clone was seen a few times. This chain uses TRBV5-1 with TRBJ1-3, with 9 positions matching TRBD1. J was trimmed by 0 bases and V by 4 bases; bases with no gene match: 2. The germline gives CDR1 SGHRS, CDR2 YFSETQ. This CDR3 comprises 15 residues. CDR3 nucleotide sequence: TGCGCCAGCAGCCCGGACAGGGGCTCTGGAAACACCATATATTTT. Its translation is CASSPDRGSGNTIYF.

The chain carries TRBV19 and TRBJ2-7, with TRBD1 identical over 7 bases. The junction had 10 bases not matched to a gene; V was cut back by 3 bases and J by 5 bases. Germline-derived CDR1 and CDR2 are LNHDA and SQIVND (reference sequence). CDR3 length: 15 residues. The CDR3 DNA sequence: TGTGCCAGTAGTATGGAAGACAGGGATGTAGACGAGCAGTACTTC. This sequence encodes CASSMEDRDVDEQYF.

V usage is TRBV29-1 and J usage is TRBJ1-2; 8 nucleotides line up with TRBD1. Germline V lookup: CDR1 SQVTM, CDR2 ANQGSEA. Trimming removed 5 bases from V and 2 bases from J; junction bases left unmatched: 4. The CDR3 runs 13 residues. The CDR3 loop reads CSVSRQGNYGYTF. Written as DNA, the CDR3 is TGCAGCGTTTCACGACAGGGGAACTATGGCTACACCTTC.

The gene calls are TRBV25-1 and TRBJ2-5; perhaps TRBD2 as D (7 bases). This CDR3 is built from 13 residues. Trimming removed 8 bases at V and 5 bases at J, with 15 bases between. Germline V gives CDR1 MGHDK, CDR2 SYGVNS. In DNA, the CDR3 is TGTGCCAGCGGGGGGGCAGGGTGGGAGACCCAGTACTTC. Translated: CASGGAGWETQYF. Using reference TRBV25-1 and TRBJ2-5 for the parts outside the CDR3, the full variable domain is EADIYQTPRYLVIGTGKKITLECSQTMGHDKMYWYQQDPGMELHLIHYSYGVNSTEKGDLSSESTVSRIRTEHFPLTLESARPSHTSQYLCASGGAGWETQYFGPGTRLLVL.

This chain links TRBV9 with TRBJ2-4; 10 nucleotides align to TRBD1. In germline, CDR1 is SGDLS, CDR2 YYNGEE. The CDR3 has 16 amino acids. Germline trimming cut 0 bases from V and 4 bases from J; bases unmatched to any gene: 4. CDR3 amino acids: CASSVAQGQGKNIQYF. The CDR3 coding sequence is TGTGCCAGCAGCGTAGCTCAGGGACAGGGGAAAAACATTCAGTACTTC.

This clone was counted once. The chain joins TRBV7-2 to TRBJ2-7; D is perhaps TRBD1 (6 bases). This CDR3 is built from 15 residues. CDR1 SGHTA and CDR2 FQGNSA come from the germline V gene. The V end was cut by 5 bases, the J end by 1 base, with 15 bases between. In DNA form, the CDR3 reads TGTGCCAGCAGCCTGGGGCAGGGGCCTTCCTACGAGCAGTACTTC. It yields the protein CASSLGQGPSYEQYF.

DNA of the CDR3: TGTGCCAGCAGTGAAGGGACAGGGTCCCCCTACGAGCAGTACTTC. Amino acids: CASSEGTGSPYEQYF. This chain uses TRBV6-1 with TRBJ2-7, with 8 bases aligning to TRBD1. This CDR3 comprises 15 residues. The germline V gene has CDR1 MNHNS and CDR2 SASEGT. J lost 2 bases, V lost 1 base, and 4 bases had no gene match.

The chain links TRBV9 to TRBJ2-1; the match to TRBD2 covers 7 bases. In germline, CDR1 is SGDLS, CDR2 YYNGEE. This CDR3 has 15 residues. Trimming took 5 bases from V and 2 from J; bases not matched to a gene: 7. For the CDR3, the DNA is TGTGCCAGCAGTGATAGCGGGTCGACCTACAATGAGCAGTTCTTC. Translating gives CASSDSGSTYNEQFF.

V usage is TRBV30 and J usage is TRBJ1-2; tentative D call: TRBD1 (6 bases). CDR1 GTSNPN and CDR2 SVGIG come from the germline V gene (reference sequence). The V end was cut by 1 base, the J end by 6 bases, with 15 bases between. The CDR3 has 14 residues. CDR3 residues: CAWSGGQGIDGYTF. CDR3 coding DNA: TGTGCCTGGAGTGGTGGGCAGGGGATTGATGGCTACACCTTC.

This clone was observed a single time. The J gene is TRBJ2-3, the V gene TRBV28; D gene uncertain. The CDR3 is 19 residues long. Germline V gives CDR1 MDHEN, CDR2 SYDVKM. Trimming cost V 3 bases and J 0 bases, with 22 bases left between them. CDR3 sequence reads: CASSFPVDSEGPSTDTQYF. The CDR3 DNA reads as TGTGCCAGCAGTTTCCCGGTAGACTCCGAAGGCCCTAGCACAGATACGCAGTATTTT. The variable domain in full, with the rest retrieved from reference TRBV28 and TRBJ2-3, is DVKVTQSSRYLVKRTGEKVFLECVQDMDHENMFWYRQDPGLGLRLIYFSYDVKMKEKGDIPEGYSVSREKKERFSLILESASTNQTSMYLCASSFPVDSEGPSTDTQYFGPGTRLTVL.

The chain combines TRBV6-4 with TRBJ2-3; TRBD2 agrees at 10 bases. In germline, CDR1 is MRHNA, CDR2 SNTAGT. V lost 6 bases, J lost 5 bases, and 8 bases stayed unmatched. The CDR3 is made up of 15 amino acids. The CDR3 reads CASSPAGGGQDTQYF. The CDR3 DNA reads TGTGCCAGCAGCCCAGCGGGGGGGGGCCAAGATACGCAGTATTTT.

The V gene is TRBV6-6, the J gene TRBJ2-7; 8 nucleotides align to TRBD1. Trimming removed 4 bases from V and 1 base from J; junction bases left unmatched: 3. The CDR3 covers 14 residues. Per germline, CDR1 MNHNY and CDR2 SVGAGI (reference sequence). Here the CDR3 DNA reads TGTGCCAGCAGTTCCGGGACAGGTTCCTACGAGCAGTACTTC. This sequence encodes CASSSGTGSYEQYF.

V usage is TRBV28 and J usage is TRBJ1-2, with TRBD1 as a possible D gene (5 bases). The CDR3 runs 11 residues. The germline V gene encodes CDR1 MDHEN and CDR2 SYDVKM. Trimming pared 6 bases from V and 7 bases from J, leaving 9 bases between. Here the CDR3 reads CASSWGSGYTF. The CDR3 DNA reads as TGTGCCAGCAGCTGGGGCTCTGGCTACACCTTC.

This clone was observed a handful of times. The rearrangement uses TRBV6-4 and TRBJ2-3; tentatively, D is TRBD2 (6 bases). Per germline, CDR1 MRHNA and CDR2 SNTAGT. The CDR3 contains 16 residues. The V and J ends lost 4 bases and 2 bases respectively, with 16 bases between them. CDR3 nucleotides: TGTGCCAGCAGTGTTAAAGCGGGCACACCCACAGATACGCAGTATTTT. This sequence encodes CASSVKAGTPTDTQYF.

This clone was seen just once. The V gene is TRBV18, the J gene TRBJ2-5; TRBD2 is a possible D gene (6 bases). Trimming removed 4 bases at V and 4 bases at J, with 10 bases between. The CDR3 has 13 amino acids. Germline V gives CDR1 KGHSH, CDR2 LQKENI. CDR3 DNA sequence: TGTGCCAGCTCACTGCGGGGTGGAGAGACCCAGTACTTC. Protein sequence: CASSLRGGETQYF.

This chain links TRBV4-1 with TRBJ1-2; 9 bases match TRBD1. CDR1 and CDR2 (germline): MGHRA, YSYEKL. V lost 7 bases, J lost 5 bases, and 5 bases stayed unmatched. This CDR3 is 13 amino acids long. The CDR3 DNA is TGCGCCAGCATTGGGACAGGGCGGTATGGCTACACCTTC. Encoded protein: CASIGTGRYGYTF.

The CDR3 here is CASRWGVNTEAFF. CDR3 coding DNA: TGCGCCAGCAGGTGGGGGGTGAACACTGAAGCTTTCTTT. The chain joins TRBV5-1 to TRBJ1-1; D might be TRBD1 (5 bases). Germline CDR1 SGHRS, CDR2 YFSETQ. V lost 5 bases and J 0 bases, leaving 8 bases between the germline ends. This CDR3 contains 13 residues.

This clone was recorded only once. This chain's CDR3 is CSVGERGRTQYF. In DNA form, the CDR3 reads TGCAGCGTTGGCGAGCGGGGGCGGACCCAGTACTTC. The chain employs TRBV29-1 and TRBJ2-5; 8 positions match TRBD2. V shed 4 bases and J 7 bases; nucleotides not matched to a gene: 5. Germline CDR1 is SQVTM and CDR2 is ANQGSEA. The CDR3 loop spans 12 amino acids.

The CDR3 here is CASSGKGVVEKLFF. Written as DNA, the CDR3 is TGTGCCAGCAGTGGGAAAGGGGTGGTCGAAAAACTGTTTTTT. This rearrangement joins TRBV2 to TRBJ1-4, with D perhaps matching TRBD1 (5 bases). The V gene's germline CDR1 is SNHLY and CDR2 FYNNEI. V was pared by 4 bases and J by 8 bases, with 14 bases between. The CDR3 has 14 residues. Drawing the rest from reference TRBV2 and TRBJ1-4, the complete variable domain is EPEVTQTPSHQVTQMGQEVILRCVPISNHLYFYWYRQILGQKVEFLVSFYNNEISEKSEIFDDQFSVERPDGSNFTLKIRSTKLEDSAMYFCASSGKGVVEKLFFGSGTQLSVL.

The chain has TRBV6-6 and TRBJ2-7; 11 nucleotides line up with TRBD2. The V segment lost 6 bases and the J segment 0 bases; nucleotides outside the gene matches: 4. The CDR3 totals 15 residues. Germline lookup yields CDR1 MNHNY and CDR2 SVGAGI (reference sequence). The CDR3 nucleotides read TGTGCCAGCAGCACCACTAGCGGGAGCTCCTACGAGCAGTACTTC. Amino acid sequence: CASSTTSGSSYEQYF.

This clone was detected many times. This chain connects TRBV6-1 to TRBJ2-7; 11 bases line up with TRBD2. Germline V CDR1 and CDR2: MNHNS, SASEGT. With V trimmed by 2 bases and J by 0 bases, 0 bases remained unmatched. CDR3 size: 15 residues. The CDR3 here is CASSETSGGSYEQYF. CDR3 nucleotide sequence: TGTGCCAGCAGTGAAACTAGCGGGGGCTCCTACGAGCAGTACTTC.

V is TRBV19 and J is TRBJ2-3; tentatively, D is TRBD1 (5 bases). Trimming cost V 5 bases and J 2 bases, with 8 bases left between them. CDR1 is LNHDA, CDR2 SQIVND, per germline (reference sequence). This CDR3 contains 13 residues. As DNA, the CDR3 is TGTGCCAGTAGTCCAGGGCCCACAGATACGCAGTATTTT. Protein product: CASSPGPTDTQYF.

The V and J genes are TRBV29-1 and TRBJ1-1; D might be TRBD1 (6 bases). CDR3 length equals 14 residues. Germline CDR1 SQVTM, CDR2 ANQGSEA. Trimming stripped 6 bases from V and 0 bases from J, with 14 bases between. The CDR3 DNA sequence: TGCAGCGTGACGGGGGGGCGGATGAACACTGAAGCTTTCTTT. Translated: CSVTGGRMNTEAFF. The complete variable domain, with remaining parts taken from reference TRBV29-1 and TRBJ1-1, reads SAVISQKPSRDICQRGTSLTIQCQVDSQVTMMFWYRQQPGQSLTLIATANQGSEATYESGFVIDKFPISRPNLTFSTLTVSNMSPEDSSIYLCSVTGGRMNTEAFFGQGTRLTVV.

The chain couples TRBV7-2 to TRBJ2-2; possibly TRBD2 for D (5 bases). From germline, CDR1 is SGHTA and CDR2 FQGNSA. The CDR3 sequence is 15 residues long. The V end lost 5 bases, the J end lost 4 bases, and 14 bases lay between the germline ends. This chain's CDR3 is CASSPTRIFTGELFF. CDR3 bases: TGTGCCAGCAGCCCAACTAGAATTTTCACCGGGGAGCTGTTTTTT.

The chain uses TRBV6-1 and TRBJ2-2; 15 nucleotides align to TRBD2. Unmatched junction bases numbered 3, after V lost 8 bases and J lost 5 bases. CDR1 is MNHNS and CDR2 is SASEGT in the germline V gene. This CDR3 contains 15 residues. For the CDR3, the DNA is TGTGCCAGCCCGGGACTAGCGGGAGGTACCGGGGAGCTGTTTTTT. Protein product: CASPGLAGGTGELFF.

This chain joins TRBV28 and TRBJ2-4; D not resolved. Trimming removed 6 bases at V and 6 bases at J, with 15 bases between. This CDR3 is built from 14 residues. Germline CDR1 MDHEN, CDR2 SYDVKM. This CDR3 reads CASSRGRSANIQYF. The CDR3 DNA reads as TGTGCCAGCAGCCGAGGTCGGTCTGCAAACATTCAGTACTTC.

The chain employs TRBV19 and TRBJ1-2; TRBD1 matches at 7 bases. This CDR3 has 14 amino acids. Looked up from germline, CDR1 is LNHDA and CDR2 is SQIVND (reference sequence). With V trimmed by 3 bases and J by 0 bases, 1 base remained unmatched. CDR3 sequence (DNA): TGTGCCAGTAGTATGGGACAGTCTAACTATGGCTACACCTTC. It yields the protein CASSMGQSNYGYTF.

The CDR3 sequence: CATSRETEGGYEQYF. CDR3 in DNA: TGTGCCACCAGCAGGGAGACGGAAGGGGGCTACGAGCAGTACTTC. The chain recombines TRBV15 with TRBJ2-7; D perhaps matches TRBD1 (6 bases). The CDR3 is 15 amino acids. Germline values: CDR1 LNHNV, CDR2 YYDKDF (reference sequence). Deletions cut 3 bases from V and 3 bases from J, with 15 bases between.

The chain has TRBV10-3 and TRBJ2-2; weak D call: TRBD1 (6 bases). Germline V lookup: CDR1 ENHRY, CDR2 SYGVKD. V lost 7 bases to trimming and J lost 6 bases, with 12 bases between them. There are 13 residues in the CDR3. The CDR3 sequence: CAITGQPPGELFF. DNA for the CDR3: TGTGCCATCACTGGACAGCCCCCCGGGGAGCTGTTTTTT.

This chain links TRBV9 with TRBJ2-3, with 12 bases identical to TRBD2. The CDR3 extends over 15 amino acids. The trim removed 6 bases at V and 2 bases at J, leaving 4 bases unmatched. Looked up from germline, CDR1 is SGDLS and CDR2 is YYNGEE. CDR3 in amino acids: CASTTSGSSTDTQYF. The DNA of the CDR3 is TGTGCCAGCACGACTAGCGGGAGTTCCACAGATACGCAGTATTTT.